This entry describes one T cell receptor (beta chain). Antigen: not known. This specimen comes from a study of cytotoxic CD8 clonotypes in ibrutinib-treated CLL. Study overall: Among patients, some 25 responded partially and 2 completely; around 14 then stayed remitted and around 12 progressed after median approximately 68 months. With a range of 6 to 36, the median treatment time before response samples were taken was more than 10 months. The samples contained a few hundred thousand productive templates on average. They also contained an average of roughly 90,000 productive rearrangements.

Study findings and constraints: Progressing and sustained-remission patients had different sampling times.

Germline-derived CDR1 and CDR2 are SGHDT and YYEEEE. The V end lost 0 bases, the J end lost 0 bases, and 13 bases lay between the germline ends. This CDR3 contains 17 residues. The assay was immunoSEQ multiplex PCR, and TCRdb's table has in-frame clones only and misses some. The top ten clones hold around 5.3% of a sample with 270,000 or so clones, 65% to 85% of them seen once. The rearrangement uses TRBV5-6 and TRBJ1-3; weak D call: TRBD1 (5 bases). The source was PBMCs, collected at disease progression, from a patient treated with ibrutinib. The sequence was obtained from a human donor with chronic lymphocytic leukemia. CDR3: CASSLERRALSGNTIYF. CDR3 DNA: TGTGCCAGCAGCTTGGAGCGCAGGGCCCTCTCTGGAAACACCATATATTTT.